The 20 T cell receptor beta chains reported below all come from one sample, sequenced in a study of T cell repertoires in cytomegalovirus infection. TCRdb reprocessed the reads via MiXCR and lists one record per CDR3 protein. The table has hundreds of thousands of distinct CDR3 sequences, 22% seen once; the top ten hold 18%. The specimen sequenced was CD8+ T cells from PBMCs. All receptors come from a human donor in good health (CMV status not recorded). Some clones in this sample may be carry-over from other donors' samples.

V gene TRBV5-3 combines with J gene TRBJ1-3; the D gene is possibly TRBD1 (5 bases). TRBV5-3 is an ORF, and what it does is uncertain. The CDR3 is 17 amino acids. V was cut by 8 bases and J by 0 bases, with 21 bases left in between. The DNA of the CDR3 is TGTGCCAGCAGCGTTGGTCCCGACAGATACTCTGGAAACACCATATATTTT. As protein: CASSVGPDRYSGNTIYF.

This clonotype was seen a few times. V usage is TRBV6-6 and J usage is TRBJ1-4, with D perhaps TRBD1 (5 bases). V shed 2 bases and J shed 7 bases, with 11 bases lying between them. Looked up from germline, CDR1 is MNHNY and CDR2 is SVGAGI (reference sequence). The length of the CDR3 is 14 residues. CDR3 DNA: TGTGCCAGCAGTTACAGGGACGGGCTTGAAAAACTGTTTTTT. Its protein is CASSYRDGLEKLFF.

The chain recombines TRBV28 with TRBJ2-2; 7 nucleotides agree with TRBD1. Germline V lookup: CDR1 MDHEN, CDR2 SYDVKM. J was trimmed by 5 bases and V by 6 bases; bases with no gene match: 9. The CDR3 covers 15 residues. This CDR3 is CASSTWDSSTGELFF. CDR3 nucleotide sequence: TGTGCCAGCAGCACCTGGGACAGCAGTACCGGGGAGCTGTTTTTT. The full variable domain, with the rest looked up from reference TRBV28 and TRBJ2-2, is DVKVTQSSRYLVKRTGEKVFLECVQDMDHENMFWYRQDPGLGLRLIYFSYDVKMKEKGDIPEGYSVSREKKERFSLILESASTNQTSMYLCASSTWDSSTGELFFGEGSRLTVL.

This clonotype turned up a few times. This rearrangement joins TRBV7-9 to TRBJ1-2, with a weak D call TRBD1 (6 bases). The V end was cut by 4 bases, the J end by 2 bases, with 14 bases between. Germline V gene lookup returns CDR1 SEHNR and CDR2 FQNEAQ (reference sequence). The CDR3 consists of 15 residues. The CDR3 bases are TGTGCCAGCAGCTCTACCGGGACAAGAAACTATGGCTACACCTTC. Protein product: CASSSTGTRNYGYTF.

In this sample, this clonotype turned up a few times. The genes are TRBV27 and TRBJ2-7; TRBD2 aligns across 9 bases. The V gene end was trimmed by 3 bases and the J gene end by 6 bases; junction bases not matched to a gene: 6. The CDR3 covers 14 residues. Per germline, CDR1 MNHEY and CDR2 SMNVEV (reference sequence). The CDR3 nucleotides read TGTGCCAGCAGTTTTCAGAGCGGGGGGTTCGAGCAGTACTTC. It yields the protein CASSFQSGGFEQYF.

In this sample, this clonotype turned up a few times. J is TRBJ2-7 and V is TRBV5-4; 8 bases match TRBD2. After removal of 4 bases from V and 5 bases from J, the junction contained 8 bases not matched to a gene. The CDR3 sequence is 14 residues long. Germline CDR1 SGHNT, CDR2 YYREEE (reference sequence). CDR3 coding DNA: TGTGCCAGCAGCCATAGCGGGACCCGGGACGAGCAGTACTTC. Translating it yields CASSHSGTRDEQYF.

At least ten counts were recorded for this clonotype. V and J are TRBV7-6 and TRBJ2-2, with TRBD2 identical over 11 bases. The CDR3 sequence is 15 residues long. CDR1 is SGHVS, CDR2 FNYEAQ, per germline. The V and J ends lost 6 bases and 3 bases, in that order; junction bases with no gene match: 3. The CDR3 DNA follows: TGTGCCAGCAGAACTAGCGGGGGACACACCGGGGAGCTGTTTTTT. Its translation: CASRTSGGHTGELFF.

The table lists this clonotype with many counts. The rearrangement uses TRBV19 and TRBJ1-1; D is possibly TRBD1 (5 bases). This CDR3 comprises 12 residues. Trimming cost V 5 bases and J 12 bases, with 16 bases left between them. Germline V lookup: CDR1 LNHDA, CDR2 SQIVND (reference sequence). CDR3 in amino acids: CASSLNQGVTFF. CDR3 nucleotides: TGTGCCAGTAGTCTGAACCAGGGTGTGACTTTCTTT.

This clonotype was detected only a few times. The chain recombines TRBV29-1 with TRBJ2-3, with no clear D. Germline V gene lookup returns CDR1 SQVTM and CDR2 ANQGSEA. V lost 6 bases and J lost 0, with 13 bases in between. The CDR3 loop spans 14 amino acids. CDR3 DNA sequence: TGCAGCGTACCCAACGGCCATAGCACAGATACGCAGTATTTT. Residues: CSVPNGHSTDTQYF.

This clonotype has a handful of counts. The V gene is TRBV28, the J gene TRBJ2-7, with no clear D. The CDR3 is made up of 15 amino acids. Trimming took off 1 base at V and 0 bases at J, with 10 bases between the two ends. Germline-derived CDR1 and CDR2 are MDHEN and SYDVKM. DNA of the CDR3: TGTGCCAGCAGTTTATTATCCGGGTCCTCCTACGAGCAGTACTTC. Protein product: CASSLLSGSSYEQYF.

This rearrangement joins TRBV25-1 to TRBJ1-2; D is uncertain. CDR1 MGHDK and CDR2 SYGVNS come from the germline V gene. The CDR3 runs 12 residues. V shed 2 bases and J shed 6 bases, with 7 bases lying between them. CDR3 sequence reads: CASSEGEHGYTF. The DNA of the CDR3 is TGTGCCAGCAGTGAAGGGGAACATGGCTACACCTTC.

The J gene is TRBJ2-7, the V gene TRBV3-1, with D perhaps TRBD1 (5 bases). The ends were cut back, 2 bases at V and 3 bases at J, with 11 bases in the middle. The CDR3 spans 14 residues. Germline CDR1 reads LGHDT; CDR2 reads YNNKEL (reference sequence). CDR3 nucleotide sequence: TGTGCCAGCAGCCAAACGGGCAGGGTCTACGAGCAGTACTTC. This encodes CASSQTGRVYEQYF.

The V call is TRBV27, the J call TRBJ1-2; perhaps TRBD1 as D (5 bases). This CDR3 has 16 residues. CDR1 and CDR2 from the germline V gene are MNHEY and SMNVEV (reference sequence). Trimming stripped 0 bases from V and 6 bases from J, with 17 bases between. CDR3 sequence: CASSLSGSAGIHGYTF. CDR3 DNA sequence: TGTGCCAGCAGTTTATCTGGGAGTGCAGGGATTCATGGCTACACCTTC.

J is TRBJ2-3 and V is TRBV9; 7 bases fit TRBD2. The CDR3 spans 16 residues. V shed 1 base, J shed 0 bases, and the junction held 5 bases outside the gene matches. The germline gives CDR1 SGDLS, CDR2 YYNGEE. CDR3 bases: TGTGCCAGCAGCGTATTCAGCGGGGCTAGCACAGATACGCAGTATTTT. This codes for CASSVFSGASTDTQYF.

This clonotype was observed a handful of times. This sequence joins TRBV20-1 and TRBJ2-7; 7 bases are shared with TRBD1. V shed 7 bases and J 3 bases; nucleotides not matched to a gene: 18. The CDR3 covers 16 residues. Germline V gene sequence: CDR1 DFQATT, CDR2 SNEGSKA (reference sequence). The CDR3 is CSGTSDTGVYGYEQYF. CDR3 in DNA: TGCAGTGGGACTTCAGATACAGGGGTATACGGCTACGAGCAGTACTTC.

The CDR3 DNA reads as TGTGCCAGCAGCTTAGCGGGGACCCGATTAGGCTACAATGAGCAGTTCTTC. Encoded protein: CASSLAGTRLGYNEQFF. The chain links TRBV7-9 to TRBJ2-1, with D possibly being TRBD1 or TRBD2 (5 bases each). The CDR3 is 17 amino acids. Germline-derived CDR1 and CDR2 are SEHNR and FQNEAQ (reference sequence). Trimming removed 0 bases from V and 3 bases from J, with 15 bases in between.

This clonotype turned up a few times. CDR3 nucleotides: TGCGCCAGCAGCTGGGACGGGTACAATGAGCAGTTCTTC. As protein: CASSWDGYNEQFF. V gene TRBV5-1 combines with J gene TRBJ2-1, with D possibly called TRBD1 or TRBD2 (5 bases each). CDR3 length: 13 amino acids. Trimming cost V 3 bases and J 4 bases, with 8 bases left between them. Germline V CDR1 and CDR2: SGHRS, YFSETQ.

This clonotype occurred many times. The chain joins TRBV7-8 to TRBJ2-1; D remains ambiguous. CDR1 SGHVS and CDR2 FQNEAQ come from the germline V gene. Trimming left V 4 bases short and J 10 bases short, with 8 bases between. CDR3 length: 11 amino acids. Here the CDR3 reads CASSSMGEQFF. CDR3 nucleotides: TGTGCCAGCAGCTCGATGGGGGAGCAGTTCTTC. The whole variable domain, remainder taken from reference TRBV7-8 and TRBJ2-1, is GAGVSQSPRYKVAKRGQDVALRCDPISGHVSLFWYQQALGQGPEFLTYFQNEAQLDKSGLPSDRFFAERPEGSVSTLKIQRTQQEDSAVYLCASSSMGEQFFGPGTRLTVL.

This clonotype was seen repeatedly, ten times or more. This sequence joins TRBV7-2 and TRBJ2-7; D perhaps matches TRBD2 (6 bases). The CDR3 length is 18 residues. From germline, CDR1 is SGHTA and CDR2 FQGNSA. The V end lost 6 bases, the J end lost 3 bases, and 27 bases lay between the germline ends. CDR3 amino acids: CASSPTGGAGSISYEQYF. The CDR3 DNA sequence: TGTGCCAGCAGTCCCACTGGCGGCGCGGGGAGTATTAGCTACGAGCAGTACTTC.

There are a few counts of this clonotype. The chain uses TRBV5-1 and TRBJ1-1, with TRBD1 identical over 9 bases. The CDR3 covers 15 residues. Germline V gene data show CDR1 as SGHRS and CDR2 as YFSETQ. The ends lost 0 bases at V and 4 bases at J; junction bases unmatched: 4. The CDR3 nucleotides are TGCGCCAGCAGCTTGGGACAGGGGGTCGTCACTGAAGCTTTCTTT. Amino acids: CASSLGQGVVTEAFF. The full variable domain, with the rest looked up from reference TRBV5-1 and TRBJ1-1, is KAGVTQTPRYLIKTRGQQVTLSCSPISGHRSVSWYQQTPGQGLQFLFEYFSETQRNKGNFPGRFSGRQFSNSRSEMNVSTLELGDSALYLCASSLGQGVVTEAFFGQGTRLTVV.